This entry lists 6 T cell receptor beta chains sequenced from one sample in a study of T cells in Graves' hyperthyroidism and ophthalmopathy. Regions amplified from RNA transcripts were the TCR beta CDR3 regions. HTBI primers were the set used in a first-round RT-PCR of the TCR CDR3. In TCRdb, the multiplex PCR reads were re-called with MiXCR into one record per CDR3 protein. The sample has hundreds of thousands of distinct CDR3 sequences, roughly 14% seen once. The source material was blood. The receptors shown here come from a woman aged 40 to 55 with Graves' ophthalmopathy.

For the CDR3, the DNA is TGTGCCAGCAGCTCCCTCCCCGGGACCGAAGAGACCCAGTACTTC. Translated: CASSSLPGTEETQYF. The chain links TRBV7-9 to TRBJ2-5, with D perhaps TRBD1 or TRBD2 (5 bases each). This CDR3 has 15 residues. The V gene lost 4 bases and the J gene lost 3 bases, with 15 bases spanning the gap. In germline, CDR1 is SEHNR, CDR2 FQNEAQ (reference sequence).

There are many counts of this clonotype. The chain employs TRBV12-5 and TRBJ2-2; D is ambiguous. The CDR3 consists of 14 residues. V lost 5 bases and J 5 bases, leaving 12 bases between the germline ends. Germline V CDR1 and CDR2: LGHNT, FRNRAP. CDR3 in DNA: TGTGCTAGTGGTCCCCTGGGCGGAACCGGGGAGCTGTTTTTT. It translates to CASGPLGGTGELFF.

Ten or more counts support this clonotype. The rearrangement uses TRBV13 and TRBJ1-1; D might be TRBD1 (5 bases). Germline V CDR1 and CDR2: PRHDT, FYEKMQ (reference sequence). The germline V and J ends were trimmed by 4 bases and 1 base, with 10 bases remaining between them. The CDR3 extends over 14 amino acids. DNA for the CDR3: TGTGCCAGCAGCTGGGGCAGGCGGAACACTGAAGCTTTCTTT. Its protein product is CASSWGRRNTEAFF.

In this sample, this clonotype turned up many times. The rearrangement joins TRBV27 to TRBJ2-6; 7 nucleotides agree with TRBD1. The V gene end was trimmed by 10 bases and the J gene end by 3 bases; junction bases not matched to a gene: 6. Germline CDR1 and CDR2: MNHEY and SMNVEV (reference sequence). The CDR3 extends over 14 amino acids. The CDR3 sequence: CAITGANGANVLTF. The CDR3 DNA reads TGTGCCATCACAGGGGCCAATGGGGCCAACGTCCTGACTTTC.

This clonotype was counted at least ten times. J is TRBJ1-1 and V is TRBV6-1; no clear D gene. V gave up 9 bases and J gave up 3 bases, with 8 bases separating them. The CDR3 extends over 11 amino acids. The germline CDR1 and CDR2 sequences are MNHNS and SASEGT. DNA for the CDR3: TGTGCCAGTAGGGAGGACACTGAAGCTTTCTTT. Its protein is CASREDTEAFF.

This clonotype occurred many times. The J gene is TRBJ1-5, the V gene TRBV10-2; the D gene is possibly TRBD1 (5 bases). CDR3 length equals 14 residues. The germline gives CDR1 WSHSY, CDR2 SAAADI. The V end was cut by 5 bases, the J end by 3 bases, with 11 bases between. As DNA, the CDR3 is TGCGCCAGCAGTCGTGGACAAAACAATCAGCCCCAGCATTTT. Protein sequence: CASSRGQNNQPQHF.